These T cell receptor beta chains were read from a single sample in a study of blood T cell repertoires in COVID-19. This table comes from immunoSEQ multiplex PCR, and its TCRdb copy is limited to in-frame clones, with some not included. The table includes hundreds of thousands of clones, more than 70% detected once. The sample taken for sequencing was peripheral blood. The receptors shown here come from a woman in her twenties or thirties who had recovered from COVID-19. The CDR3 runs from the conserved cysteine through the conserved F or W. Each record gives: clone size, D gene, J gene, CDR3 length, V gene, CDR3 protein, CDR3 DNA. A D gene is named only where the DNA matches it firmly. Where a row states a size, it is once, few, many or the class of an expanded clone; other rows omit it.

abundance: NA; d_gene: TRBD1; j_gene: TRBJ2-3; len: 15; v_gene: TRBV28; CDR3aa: CASSFGTGSTDTQYF; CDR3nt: TGTGCCAGCAGTTTTGGGACAGGGAGCACAGATACGCAGTATTTT
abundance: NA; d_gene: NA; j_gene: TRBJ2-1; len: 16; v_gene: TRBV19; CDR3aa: CASSPWTGGALNEQFF; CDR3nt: TGTGCCAGTAGTCCTTGGACAGGCGGGGCATTGAATGAGCAGTTCTTC
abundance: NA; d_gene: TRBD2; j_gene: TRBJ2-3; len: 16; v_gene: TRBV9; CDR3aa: CASSVSLAGGPDTQYF; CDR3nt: TGTGCCAGCAGCGTAAGCCTAGCGGGGGGCCCAGATACGCAGTATTTT
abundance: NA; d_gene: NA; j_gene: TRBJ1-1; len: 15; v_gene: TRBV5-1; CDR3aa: CASSLMGAANTEAFF; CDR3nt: TGCGCCAGCAGCTTGATGGGGGCCGCGAACACTGAAGCTTTCTTT
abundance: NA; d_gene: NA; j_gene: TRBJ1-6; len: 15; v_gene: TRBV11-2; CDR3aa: CASSFRWGENSPLHF; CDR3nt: TGTGCCAGCAGCTTCCGTTGGGGGGAAAATTCACCCCTCCACTTT
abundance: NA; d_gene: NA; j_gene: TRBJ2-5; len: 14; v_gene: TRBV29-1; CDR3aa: CSVELRRNQETQYF; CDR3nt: TGCAGCGTTGAATTAAGGAGAAACCAAGAGACCCAGTACTTC
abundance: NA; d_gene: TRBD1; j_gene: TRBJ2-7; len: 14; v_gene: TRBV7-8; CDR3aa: CASSWTGSSYEQYF; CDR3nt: TGTGCCAGCAGCTGGACAGGGTCCTCCTACGAGCAGTACTTC
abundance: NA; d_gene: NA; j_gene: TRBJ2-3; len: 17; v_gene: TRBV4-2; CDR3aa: CASSQDADFYSTDTQYF; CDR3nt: TGTGCCAGCAGCCAAGATGCGGACTTCTATAGCACAGATACGCAGTATTTT
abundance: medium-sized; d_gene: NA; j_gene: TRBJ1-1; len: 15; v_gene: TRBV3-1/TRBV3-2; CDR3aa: CASSQAALANTEAFF; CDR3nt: TGTGCCAGCAGCCAAGCGGCTCTAGCGAACACTGAAGCTTTCTTT
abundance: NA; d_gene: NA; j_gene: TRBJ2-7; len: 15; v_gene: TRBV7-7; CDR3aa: CASTPGIQGLGEQYF; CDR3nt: TGTGCCAGCACCCCGGGTATTCAGGGGTTGGGCGAGCAGTACTTC
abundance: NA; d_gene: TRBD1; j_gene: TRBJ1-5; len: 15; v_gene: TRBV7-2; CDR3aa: CASSLYVSGGQPQHF; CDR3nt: TGTGCCAGCAGCTTATATGTGTCAGGGGGTCAGCCCCAGCATTTT
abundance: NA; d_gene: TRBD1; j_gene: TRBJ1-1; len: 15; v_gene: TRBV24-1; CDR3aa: CATSETRDRNTEAFF; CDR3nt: TGTGCCACCAGTGAGACTCGGGACAGAAACACTGAAGCTTTCTTT
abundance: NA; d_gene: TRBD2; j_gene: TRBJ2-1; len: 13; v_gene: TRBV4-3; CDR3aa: CASSQDGREEQFF; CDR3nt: TGCGCCAGCAGCCAAGATGGGCGGGAGGAGCAGTTCTTC
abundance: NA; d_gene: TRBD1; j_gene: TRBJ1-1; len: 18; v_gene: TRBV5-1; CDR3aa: CASRTAPGQGHISTEAFF; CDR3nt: TGCGCCAGCCGAACTGCCCCGGGACAGGGACATATTAGCACTGAAGCTTTCTTT
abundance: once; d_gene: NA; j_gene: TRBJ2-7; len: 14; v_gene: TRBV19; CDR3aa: CASSDRFGSYEQYF; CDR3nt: TGTGCCAGTAGTGACAGGTTTGGGAGCTACGAGCAGTACTTC
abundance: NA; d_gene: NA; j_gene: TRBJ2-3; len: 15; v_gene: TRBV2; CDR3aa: CASSEAAGETDTQYF; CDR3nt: TGTGCCAGCAGTGAAGCCGCGGGTGAGACAGATACGCAGTATTTT
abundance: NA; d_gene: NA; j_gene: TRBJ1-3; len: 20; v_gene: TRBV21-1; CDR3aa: CASSKTLCHRDRVFGNTIYF; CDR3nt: TGTGCCAGCAGCAAAACATTATGTCACCGGGACAGAGTTTTCGGAAACACCATATATTTT
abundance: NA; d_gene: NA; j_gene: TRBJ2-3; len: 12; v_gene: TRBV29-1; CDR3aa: CSVDARTDTQYF; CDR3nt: TGCAGCGTTGACGCGCGCACAGATACGCAGTATTTT
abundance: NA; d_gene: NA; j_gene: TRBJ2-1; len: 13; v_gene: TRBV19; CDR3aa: CASSIGRYNEQFF; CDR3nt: TGTGCCAGTAGTATTGGCCGATACAATGAGCAGTTCTTC
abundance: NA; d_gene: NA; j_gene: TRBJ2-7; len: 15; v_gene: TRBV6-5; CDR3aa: CASSPQRAGGYEQYF; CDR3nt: TGTGCCAGCAGCCCGCAGCGAGCGGGCGGCTACGAGCAGTACTTC
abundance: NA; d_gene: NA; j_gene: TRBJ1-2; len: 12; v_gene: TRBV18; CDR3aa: CASSTYNYGYTF; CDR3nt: TGTGCCAGCTCTACCTATAACTATGGCTACACCTTC
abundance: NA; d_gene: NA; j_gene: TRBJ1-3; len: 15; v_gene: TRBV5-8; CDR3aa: CASSLVQGSGNTIYF; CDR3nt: TGTGCCAGCAGCTTGGTACAGGGCTCTGGAAACACCATATATTTT
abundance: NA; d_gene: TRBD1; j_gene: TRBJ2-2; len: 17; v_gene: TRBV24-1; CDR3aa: CATSDAPGRGRSGELFF; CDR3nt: TGTGCCACCAGTGATGCCCCAGGAAGGGGGCGGTCCGGGGAGCTGTTTTTT
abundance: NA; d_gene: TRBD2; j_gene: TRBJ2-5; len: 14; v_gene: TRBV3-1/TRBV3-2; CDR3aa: CASSPMTSGETQYF; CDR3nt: TGTGCCAGCAGCCCTATGACTAGCGGAGAGACCCAGTACTTC
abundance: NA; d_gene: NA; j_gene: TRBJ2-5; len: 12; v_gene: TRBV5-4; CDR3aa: CASGTVRETQYF; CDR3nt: TGTGCCAGCGGTACGGTGAGGGAGACCCAGTACTTC
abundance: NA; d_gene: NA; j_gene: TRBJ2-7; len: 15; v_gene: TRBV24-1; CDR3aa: CATSDFRDSAEEQYF; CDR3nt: TGTGCCACCAGTGATTTTCGGGACTCAGCGGAAGAGCAGTACTTC
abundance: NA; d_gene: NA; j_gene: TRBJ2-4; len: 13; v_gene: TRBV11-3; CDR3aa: CASSLNQGNIQYF; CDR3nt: TGTGCCAGCAGCTTAAACCAGGGGAACATTCAGTACTTC
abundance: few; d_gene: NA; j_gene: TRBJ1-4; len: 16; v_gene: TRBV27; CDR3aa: CASSLRGYATNEKLFF; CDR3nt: TGTGCCAGCAGTTTACGAGGGTATGCAACTAATGAAAAACTGTTTTTT
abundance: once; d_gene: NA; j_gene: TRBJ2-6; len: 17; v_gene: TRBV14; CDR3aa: CASSQDLYLSGANVLTF; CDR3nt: TGTGCCAGCAGCCAAGATTTGTATCTTTCTGGGGCCAACGTCCTGACTTTC
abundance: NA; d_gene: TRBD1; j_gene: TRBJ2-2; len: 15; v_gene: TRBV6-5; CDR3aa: CASRTGTGEAGELFF; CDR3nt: TGTGCCAGCAGAACCGGGACAGGGGAGGCCGGGGAGCTGTTTTTT
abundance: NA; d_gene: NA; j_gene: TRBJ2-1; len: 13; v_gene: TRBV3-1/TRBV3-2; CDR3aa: CASSQVQTGEQFF; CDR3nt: TGTGCCAGCAGCCAAGTTCAGACAGGTGAGCAGTTCTTC
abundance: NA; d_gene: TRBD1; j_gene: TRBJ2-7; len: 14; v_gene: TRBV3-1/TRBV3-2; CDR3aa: CASSRDRVSYEQYF; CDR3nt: TGTGCCAGCAGCAGGGACAGGGTCTCCTACGAGCAGTACTTC
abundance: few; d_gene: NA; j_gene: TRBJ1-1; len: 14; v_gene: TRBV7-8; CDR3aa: CASSLIIQNTEAFF; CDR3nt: TGTGCCAGCAGCTTAATTATACAGAACACTGAAGCTTTCTTT
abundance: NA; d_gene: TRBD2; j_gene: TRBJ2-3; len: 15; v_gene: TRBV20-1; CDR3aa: CSASGSSGSTDTQYF; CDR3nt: TGCAGTGCTAGTGGGTCTAGCGGGTCCACAGATACGCAGTATTTT
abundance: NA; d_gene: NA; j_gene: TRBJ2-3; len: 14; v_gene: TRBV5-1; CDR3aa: CASSLGGRTDTQYF; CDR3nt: TGCGCCAGCAGCTTGGGGGGGCGCACAGATACGCAGTATTTT
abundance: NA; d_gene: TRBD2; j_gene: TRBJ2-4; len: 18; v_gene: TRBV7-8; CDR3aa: CASSLARLADLAKNIQYF; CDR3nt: TGTGCCAGCAGCTTAGCAAGACTAGCAGACCTAGCCAAAAACATTCAGTACTTC
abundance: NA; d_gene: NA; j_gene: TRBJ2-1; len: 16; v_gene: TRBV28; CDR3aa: CASSDGLRAAYNEQFF; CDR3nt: TGTGCCAGCAGTGACGGCTTGAGGGCTGCCTACAATGAGCAGTTCTTC
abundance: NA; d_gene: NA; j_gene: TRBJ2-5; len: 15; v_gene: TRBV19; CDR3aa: CASSIGRIFLETQYF; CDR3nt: TGTGCCAGTAGTATCGGCAGGATTTTTCTTGAGACCCAGTACTTC
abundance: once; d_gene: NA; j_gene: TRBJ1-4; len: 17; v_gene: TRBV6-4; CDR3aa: CASSPLEGVGNSEKLFF; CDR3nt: TGTGCCAGCAGTCCCCTTGAGGGAGTCGGGAACTCGGAAAAACTGTTTTTT
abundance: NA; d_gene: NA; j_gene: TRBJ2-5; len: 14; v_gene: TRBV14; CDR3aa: CASSPLGGGETQYF; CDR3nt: TGTGCCAGCAGCCCCCTAGGGGGGGGAGAGACCCAGTACTTC
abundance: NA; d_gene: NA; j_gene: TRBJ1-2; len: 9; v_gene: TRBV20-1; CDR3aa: CSARGGRAF; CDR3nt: TGCAGTGCAAGGGGAGGTAGGGCCTTC